The 32 T cell receptor beta chains presented below share a single source sample, sequenced in a study of cytomegalovirus exposure and HLA in healthy donors. This PCR relied on a set of 60 Vbeta primers and 13 Jbeta primers. The protocol was immunoSEQ multiplex PCR, while the TCRdb copy is restricted to in-frame clones and leaves out a portion. Among some 130,000 clones listed, roughly 72% were seen once. Sequencing input: PBMCs. All receptors derive from a male donor in good health and CMV-seronegative.

V is TRBV28 and J is TRBJ2-1, with unresolved D. The V gene's germline CDR1 is MDHEN and CDR2 SYDVKM. The germline V and J ends were trimmed by 10 bases and 6 bases, with 16 bases remaining between them. This CDR3 comprises 13 residues. This CDR3 is CAIAPSLPNEQFF. The CDR3 DNA reads TGTGCCATAGCCCCTAGTCTGCCCAATGAGCAGTTCTTC.

The chain employs TRBV30 and TRBJ1-5, with 9 bases aligning to TRBD1. V gave up 5 bases and J gave up 6 bases; unmatched junction bases: 11. The CDR3 has 15 amino acids. CDR1 and CDR2 from the germline V gene are GTSNPN and SVGIG (reference sequence). The CDR3 DNA follows: TGTGCCTGGGAACCCGGGACAGGGAGGGGTCAGCCCCAGCATTTT. Amino acids: CAWEPGTGRGQPQHF.

This clone has a handful of counts. The chain uses TRBV6-6 and TRBJ2-2; tentatively, D is TRBD1 (5 bases). The ends were cut back, 10 bases at V and 5 bases at J, with 17 bases in the middle. This CDR3 contains 14 residues. The V gene's germline CDR1 is MNHNY and CDR2 SVGAGI (reference sequence). DNA for the CDR3: TGTGCCATTTCCCAGGGTCGGATGACCGGGGAGCTGTTTTTT. It yields the protein CAISQGRMTGELFF.

This clone was detected only once. This chain joins TRBV28 and TRBJ1-2; D is perhaps TRBD1 (5 bases). The CDR3 length is 13 residues. From germline, CDR1 is MDHEN and CDR2 SYDVKM. Trimming stripped 6 bases from V and 7 bases from J, with 15 bases between. The CDR3 nucleotides read TGTGCCAGCAGCCCCGGGGGTAGGAGTGGCTACACCTTC. Its translation: CASSPGGRSGYTF.

The rearrangement joins TRBV6-5 to TRBJ2-5; D might be TRBD1 (5 bases). CDR3 length: 12 residues. Germline loops: CDR1 MNHEY, CDR2 SVGAGI. With 6 bases removed from V and 1 base from J, the gap between germline ends came to 6 bases. The CDR3 nucleotides are TGTGCCAGCAGGGACATCCAAGAGACCCAGTACTTC. Translation gives CASRDIQETQYF.

The chain uses TRBV9 and TRBJ2-5; D is perhaps TRBD2 (5 bases). V lost 0 bases, J lost 5 bases, and 20 bases lay in between. The germline V gene encodes CDR1 SGDLS and CDR2 YYNGEE. This CDR3 has 17 residues. The CDR3, as DNA: TGTGCCAGCAGCGTAGCTACCGTGGGTCGAGCGGATGAGACCCAGTACTTC. Translated: CASSVATVGRADETQYF.

The chain couples TRBV29-1 to TRBJ1-3, with TRBD1 as a possible D gene (5 bases). Germline-derived CDR1 and CDR2 are SQVTM and ANQGSEA. This CDR3 comprises 14 residues. V lost 6 bases to trimming and J lost 0 bases, with 12 bases between them. CDR3 sequence: CSVAGRSSGNTIYF. The CDR3 region has the DNA TGCAGCGTGGCGGGACGGTCCTCTGGAAACACCATATATTTT.

The CDR3: CASTTRRGLADTQYF. In DNA, the CDR3 is TGTGCCAGCACTACGAGGCGGGGGCTCGCAGATACGCAGTATTTT. The chain is built from TRBV5-8 and TRBJ2-3; D might be TRBD2 (7 bases). The CDR3 is made up of 15 amino acids. The ends were cut back, 6 bases at V and 4 bases at J, with 18 bases in the middle. In germline, CDR1 is SGHTS, CDR2 YDEGEE.

V and J are TRBV12-5 and TRBJ1-1, with a weak D call TRBD1 (6 bases). Trimming left V 3 bases short and J 4 bases short, with 9 bases between. Germline V CDR1 and CDR2: LGHNT, FRNRAP. The CDR3 loop spans 13 amino acids. CDR3 nucleotides: TGTGCTAGTGGTTTAGGGGGGGGCACTGAAGCTTTCTTT. This codes for CASGLGGGTEAFF.

Of note for this clone: The junction shows a germline mismatch at one end, possibly a read error. V usage is TRBV28 and J usage is TRBJ2-6; D is perhaps TRBD2 (7 bases). CDR3 length: 15 amino acids. From germline, CDR1 is MDHEN and CDR2 SYDVKM. CDR3 sequence: CAGRRGGSGANVLTF. For the CDR3, the DNA is TGTGCCGGCAGAAGGGGGGGGTCTGGGGCCAACGTCCTGACTTTC. Using reference TRBV28 and TRBJ2-6 for the parts outside the CDR3, the full variable domain is DVKVTQSSRYLVKRTGEKVFLECVQDMDHENMFWYRQDPGLGLRLIYFSYDVKMKEKGDIPEGYSVSREKKERFSLILESASTNQTSMYLCAGRRGGSGANVLTFGAGSRLTVL.

The CDR3 nucleotides read TGTGCCAGCAGTTTTACTAGCGGAAGTACCAAAAACATTCAGTACTTC. Its protein is CASSFTSGSTKNIQYF. The V call is TRBV28, the J call TRBJ2-4; 8 nucleotides line up with TRBD2. The CDR3 loop spans 16 amino acids. Germline lookup yields CDR1 MDHEN and CDR2 SYDVKM. The ends lost 3 bases at V and 2 bases at J; junction bases unmatched: 6.

This chain links TRBV6-1 with TRBJ1-1, with D possibly being TRBD1 (5 bases). The CDR3 has 15 residues. V was pared by 6 bases and J by 1 base, with 15 bases between. Germline V gene lookup returns CDR1 MNHNS and CDR2 SASEGT. The CDR3, as DNA: TGTGCCAGCAGGAGGGGACTTAGTGGGAACACTGAAGCTTTCTTT. Amino acids: CASRRGLSGNTEAFF.

The V and J genes are TRBV7-2 and TRBJ1-2; TRBD1 agrees at 10 bases. The CDR3 runs to 14 residues. Germline V gene lookup returns CDR1 SGHTA and CDR2 FQGNSA. After removal of 4 bases from V and 8 bases from J, the junction contained 7 bases not matched to a gene. The CDR3 spells CASSSGQGIWGYTF. The CDR3, as DNA: TGTGCCAGCAGCTCGGGACAGGGGATTTGGGGCTACACCTTC.

The CDR3 DNA sequence: TGTGCCAGCAGCTACAGGGAAACGGTTGGCTACACCTTC. Encoded protein: CASSYRETVGYTF. The rearrangement joins TRBV5-4 to TRBJ1-2, with a tentative D call TRBD1 (6 bases). The germline V gene has CDR1 SGHNT and CDR2 YYREEE (reference sequence). V was cut by 3 bases and J by 7 bases, with 13 bases left in between. The CDR3 is 13 residues long.

This chain uses TRBV6-5 with TRBJ2-4; D is possibly TRBD1 (6 bases). Germline V gene sequence: CDR1 MNHEY, CDR2 SVGAGI. CDR3 length equals 15 residues. The V end was cut by 5 bases, the J end by 6 bases, with 17 bases between. In DNA, the CDR3 is TGTGCCAGCAGTCCCGACAGGTCCGGTGGAAACATTCAGTACTTC. Its translation: CASSPDRSGGNIQYF.

The chain employs TRBV19 and TRBJ1-3, with TRBD1 identical over 7 bases. This CDR3 comprises 17 residues. Germline assignment: CDR1 LNHDA and CDR2 SQIVND (reference sequence). V was clipped by 2 bases and J by 1 base; unmatched bases: 8. CDR3 nucleotide sequence: TGTGCCAGTAGTATACTCCCGACAGGGTCATCTGGAAACACCATATATTTT. Its protein product is CASSILPTGSSGNTIYF.

The chain joins TRBV10-3 to TRBJ1-5; D gene unclear. Per germline, CDR1 ENHRY and CDR2 SYGVKD. The CDR3 sequence is 14 residues long. Trimming took 10 bases from V and 1 from J, leaving 14 bases between them. Here the CDR3 DNA reads TGTGCCAGACGGAGATTTAGAAGCAATCAGCCCCAGCATTTT. Translating it yields CARRRFRSNQPQHF.

V gene TRBV7-9 combines with J gene TRBJ2-3, with TRBD1 matching 8 bases. Germline assignment: CDR1 SEHNR and CDR2 FQNEAQ (reference sequence). The CDR3 loop spans 16 amino acids. Losses at the gene ends were 2 bases for V and 3 bases for J; bases not matched to a gene: 7. CDR3 sequence (DNA): TGTGCCAGCAGCTTACAGGGGGCTGTCGAGACAGATACGCAGTATTTT. It is translated as CASSLQGAVETDTQYF.

The J gene is TRBJ2-7, the V gene TRBV29-1, with D possibly TRBD2 on 5 matching bases. The CDR3 contains 17 residues. V lost 2 bases and J lost 7, with 27 bases in between. The V gene's germline CDR1 is SQVTM and CDR2 ANQGSEA. The CDR3: CSVESSATGSWRREQYF. The CDR3 DNA follows: TGCAGCGTTGAATCTTCTGCCACCGGATCCTGGAGGAGGGAGCAGTACTTC.

V usage is TRBV4-3 and J usage is TRBJ1-1; perhaps TRBD1 as D (5 bases). V was cut by 4 bases and J by 2 bases, with 14 bases left in between. The CDR3 is made up of 15 amino acids. Germline CDR1 is LGHNA and CDR2 is YSLEER. CDR3 nucleotide sequence: TGCGCCAGCAGCCGGACATGGAACAGCAACACTGAAGCTTTCTTT. The encoded protein is CASSRTWNSNTEAFF.

This clone has a single count. The chain joins TRBV4-1 to TRBJ2-3; the D gene is possibly TRBD1 (6 bases). Between the trimmed V and J ends, which lost 4 bases and 0 bases, there was a span of 20 bases. The germline V gene has CDR1 MGHRA and CDR2 YSYEKL. The CDR3 has 18 amino acids. Here the CDR3 reads CASSPPTSEGVSTDTQYF. The CDR3 DNA is TGCGCCAGCAGCCCCCCTACGTCCGAGGGGGTTAGCACAGATACGCAGTATTTT.

The rearrangement uses TRBV28 and TRBJ1-2; TRBD1 matches 7 bases. V trimming: 1 base; J trimming: 6 bases; junction bases outside the gene matches: 14. CDR3 size: 17 residues. Germline loops: CDR1 MDHEN, CDR2 SYDVKM. CDR3 amino acids: CASSLSPTGDLSDGYTF. DNA for the CDR3: TGTGCCAGCAGTTTATCCCCCACAGGGGATCTTTCGGATGGCTACACCTTC.

The chain employs TRBV28 and TRBJ2-4, with D possibly being TRBD2 (7 bases). Between the trimmed V and J ends, which lost 8 bases and 6 bases, there was a span of 17 bases. CDR3 size: 14 residues. Per the germline V gene, CDR1 is MDHEN and CDR2 is SYDVKM. The DNA of the CDR3 is TGTGCCAGCGGAGGGGGGGGGTCCGTAAACATTCAGTACTTC. Translating it yields CASGGGGSVNIQYF.

J is TRBJ2-5 and V is TRBV27; TRBD2 is a possible D gene (6 bases). CDR1 MNHEY and CDR2 SMNVEV come from the germline V gene (reference sequence). There are 15 residues in the CDR3. V lost 2 bases, J lost 0 bases, and 10 bases lay in between. CDR3 sequence reads: CASSLNGLHQETQYF. In DNA form, the CDR3 reads TGTGCCAGCAGTTTAAATGGACTACACCAAGAGACCCAGTACTTC.

The V and J genes are TRBV5-6 and TRBJ2-1; 16 positions match TRBD2. Germline CDR1 and CDR2: SGHDT and YYEEEE. Trimming removed 1 base from V and 5 bases from J; junction bases left unmatched: 6. CDR3 size: 18 residues. As DNA, the CDR3 is TGTGCCAGCAGCTTGTCGGGACTAGCGGGAGGGAGGGACAATGAGCAGTTCTTC. This codes for CASSLSGLAGGRDNEQFF.

The chain employs TRBV27 and TRBJ2-1; 12 bases agree with TRBD2. CDR1 and CDR2 from the germline V gene are MNHEY and SMNVEV (reference sequence). The V segment lost 9 bases and the J segment 8 bases; nucleotides outside the gene matches: 8. CDR3 length: 14 amino acids. CDR3 loop: CASKTSGRSDEQFF. The CDR3 nucleotides read TGTGCCAGTAAGACTAGCGGGAGATCCGATGAGCAGTTCTTC.

This sequence joins TRBV19 and TRBJ2-1; 11 bases fit TRBD2. Germline CDR1 LNHDA, CDR2 SQIVND (reference sequence). V trimming: 6 bases; J trimming: 5 bases; junction bases outside the gene matches: 3. The CDR3 length is 14 residues. CDR3 nucleotides: TGTGCCAGTAGCTCGACTAGCGGGGACAATGAGCAGTTCTTC. Translation: CASSSTSGDNEQFF. The variable domain in full, with the rest retrieved from reference TRBV19 and TRBJ2-1, is DGGITQSPKYLFRKEGQNVTLSCEQNLNHDAMYWYRQDPGQGLRLIYYSQIVNDFQKGDIAEGYSVSREKKESFPLTVTSAQKNPTAFYLCASSSTSGDNEQFFGPGTRLTVL.

This clone was counted only a few times. The rearrangement joins TRBV27 to TRBJ2-1; 11 positions match TRBD2. CDR1 is MNHEY, CDR2 SMNVEV, per germline (reference sequence). The trim removed 0 bases at V and 10 bases at J, leaving 11 bases unmatched. The CDR3 loop spans 17 amino acids. CDR3 protein: CASSLSGLAGTFLEQFF. As DNA, the CDR3 is TGTGCCAGCAGTTTATCCGGACTAGCGGGCACGTTCTTAGAGCAGTTCTTC.

This rearrangement joins TRBV19 to TRBJ1-6; 8 bases agree with TRBD1. The V segment lost 6 bases and the J segment 10 bases; nucleotides outside the gene matches: 11. The germline V gene encodes CDR1 LNHDA and CDR2 SQIVND (reference sequence). CDR3 size: 15 residues. CDR3 loop: CASRMDRDWSSPLHF. The DNA for the CDR3 is TGTGCCAGTAGGATGGACAGGGATTGGAGCTCACCCCTCCACTTT.

V is TRBV19 and J is TRBJ1-3, with a tentative D call TRBD1 (5 bases). V gave up 1 base and J gave up 0 bases, with 13 bases separating them. Germline lookup yields CDR1 LNHDA and CDR2 SQIVND (reference sequence). The length of the CDR3 is 17 residues. The CDR3 nucleotides read TGTGCCAGTAGTATAGGCGACAGAGCCAGCTCTGGAAACACCATATATTTT. Amino acids: CASSIGDRASSGNTIYF.

The rearrangement uses TRBV11-2 and TRBJ2-1, with TRBD2 identical over 12 bases. This CDR3 is 18 amino acids long. Germline assignment: CDR1 SGHAT and CDR2 FQNNGV. Germline trimming cut 2 bases from V and 8 bases from J; bases unmatched to any gene: 13. This chain's CDR3 is CASSLIPSGGDLSDEQFF. The CDR3 DNA is TGTGCCAGCAGCTTAATCCCTAGCGGGGGGGACCTTAGCGATGAGCAGTTCTTC.

The chain recombines TRBV27 with TRBJ2-1, with D uncertain. The CDR3 runs to 16 residues. The germline V gene has CDR1 MNHEY and CDR2 SMNVEV (reference sequence). With 2 bases removed from V and 3 bases from J, the gap between germline ends came to 14 bases. The CDR3 region has the DNA TGTGCCAGCAGTTTAGGAGATCAGCTGATCTACAATGAGCAGTTCTTC. Protein: CASSLGDQLIYNEQFF.